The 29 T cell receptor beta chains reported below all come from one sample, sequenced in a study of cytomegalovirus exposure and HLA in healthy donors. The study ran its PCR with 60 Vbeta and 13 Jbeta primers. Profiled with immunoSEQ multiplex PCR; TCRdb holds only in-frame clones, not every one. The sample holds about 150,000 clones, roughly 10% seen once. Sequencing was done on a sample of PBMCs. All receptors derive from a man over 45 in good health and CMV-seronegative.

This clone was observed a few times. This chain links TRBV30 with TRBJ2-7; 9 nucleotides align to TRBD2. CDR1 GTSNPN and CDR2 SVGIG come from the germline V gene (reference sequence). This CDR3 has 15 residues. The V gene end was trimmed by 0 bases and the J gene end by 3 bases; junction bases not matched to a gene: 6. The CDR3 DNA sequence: TGTGCCTGGAGTGTACACGGTAGCGGGGGCTACGAGCAGTACTTC. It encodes CAWSVHGSGGYEQYF.

The CDR3 nucleotides read TGTGCCAGCAGCTTATCACTAGCGCTCGCGGGGGAGACCCAGTACTTC. This sequence encodes CASSLSLALAGETQYF. The chain combines TRBV5-6 with TRBJ2-5; 7 nucleotides line up with TRBD2. V was clipped by 2 bases and J by 5 bases; unmatched bases: 12. The CDR3 is 16 residues long. Germline CDR1 and CDR2: SGHDT and YYEEEE.

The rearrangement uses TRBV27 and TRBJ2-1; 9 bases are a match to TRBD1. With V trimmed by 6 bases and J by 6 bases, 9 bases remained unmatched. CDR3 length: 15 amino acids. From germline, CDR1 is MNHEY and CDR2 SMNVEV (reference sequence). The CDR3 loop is CASRVPGTGSNEQFF. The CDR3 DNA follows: TGTGCCAGCAGAGTGCCCGGGACAGGGAGCAATGAGCAGTTCTTC.

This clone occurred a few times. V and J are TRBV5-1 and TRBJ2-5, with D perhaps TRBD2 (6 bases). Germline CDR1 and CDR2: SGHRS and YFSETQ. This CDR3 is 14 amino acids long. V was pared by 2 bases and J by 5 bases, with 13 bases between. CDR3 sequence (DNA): TGCGCCAGCAGCTTCGGGGGACCCGAGGAGACCCAGTACTTC. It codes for CASSFGGPEETQYF.

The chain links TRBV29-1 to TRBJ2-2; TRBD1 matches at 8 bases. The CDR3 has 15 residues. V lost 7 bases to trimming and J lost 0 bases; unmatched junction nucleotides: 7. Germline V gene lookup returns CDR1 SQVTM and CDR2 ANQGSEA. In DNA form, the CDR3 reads TGCAGCGCCGCTGACAGGGGCCCGAACACCGGGGAGCTGTTTTTT. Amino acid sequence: CSAADRGPNTGELFF.

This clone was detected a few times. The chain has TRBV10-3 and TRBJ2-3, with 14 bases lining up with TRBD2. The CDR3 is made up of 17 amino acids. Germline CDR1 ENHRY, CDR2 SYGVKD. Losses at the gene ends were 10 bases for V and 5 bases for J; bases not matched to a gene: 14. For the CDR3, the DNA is TGTGCCACCTTAGGACTAGCGGGAGGCCCGAGGGGAGATACGCAGTATTTT. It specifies CATLGLAGGPRGDTQYF.

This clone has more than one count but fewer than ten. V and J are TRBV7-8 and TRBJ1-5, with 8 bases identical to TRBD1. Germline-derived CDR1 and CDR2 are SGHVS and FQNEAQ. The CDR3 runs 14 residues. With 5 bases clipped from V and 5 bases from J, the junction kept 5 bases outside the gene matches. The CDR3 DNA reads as TGTGCCAGCAGCCAGGACAGGGTGGATCAGCCCCAGCATTTT. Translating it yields CASSQDRVDQPQHF.

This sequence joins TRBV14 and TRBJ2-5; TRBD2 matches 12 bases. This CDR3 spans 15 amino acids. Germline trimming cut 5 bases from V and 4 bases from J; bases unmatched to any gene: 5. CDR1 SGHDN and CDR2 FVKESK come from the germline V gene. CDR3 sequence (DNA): TGTGCCAGCAGCTGGACTAGCGGGGTGGGAGAGACCCAGTACTTC. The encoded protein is CASSWTSGVGETQYF. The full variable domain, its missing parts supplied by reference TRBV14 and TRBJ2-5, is EAGVTQFPSHSVIEKGQTVTLRCDPISGHDNLYWYRRVMGKEIKFLLHFVKESKQDESGMPNNRFLAERTGGTYSTLKVQPAELEDSGVYFCASSWTSGVGETQYFGPGTRLLVL.

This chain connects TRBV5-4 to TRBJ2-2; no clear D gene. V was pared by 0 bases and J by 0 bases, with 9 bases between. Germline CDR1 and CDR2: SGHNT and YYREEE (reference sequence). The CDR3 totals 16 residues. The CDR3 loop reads CASSLGGSANTGELFF. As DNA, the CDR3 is TGTGCCAGCAGCTTGGGCGGTTCCGCGAACACCGGGGAGCTGTTTTTT. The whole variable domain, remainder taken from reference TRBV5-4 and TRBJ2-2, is ETGVTQSPTHLIKTRGQQVTLRCSSQSGHNTVSWYQQALGQGPQFIFQYYREEENGRGNFPPRFSGLQFPNYSSELNVNALELDDSALYLCASSLGGSANTGELFFGEGSRLTVL.

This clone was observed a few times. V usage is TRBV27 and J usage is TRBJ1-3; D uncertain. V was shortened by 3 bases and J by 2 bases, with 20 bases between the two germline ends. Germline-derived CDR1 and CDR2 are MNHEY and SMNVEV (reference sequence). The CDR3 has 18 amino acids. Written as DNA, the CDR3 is TGTGCCAGCAGTTTGAGAACAGCCACCCCTTGGGCTGGAAACACCATATATTTT. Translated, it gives CASSLRTATPWAGNTIYF.

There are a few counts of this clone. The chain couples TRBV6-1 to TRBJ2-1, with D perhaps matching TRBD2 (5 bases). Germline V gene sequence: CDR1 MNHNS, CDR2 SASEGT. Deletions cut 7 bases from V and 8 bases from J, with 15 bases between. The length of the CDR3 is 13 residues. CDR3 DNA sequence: TGTGCCAGCATGAGGGTAGCTCTCGATGAGCAGTTCTTC. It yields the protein CASMRVALDEQFF.

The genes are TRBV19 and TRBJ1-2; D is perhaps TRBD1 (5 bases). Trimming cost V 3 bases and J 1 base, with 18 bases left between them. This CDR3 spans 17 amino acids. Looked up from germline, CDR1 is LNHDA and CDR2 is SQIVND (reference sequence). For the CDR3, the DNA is TGTGCCAGTAGTATGGAGGGGACCGCAAACAATAACTATGGCTACACCTTC. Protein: CASSMEGTANNNYGYTF.

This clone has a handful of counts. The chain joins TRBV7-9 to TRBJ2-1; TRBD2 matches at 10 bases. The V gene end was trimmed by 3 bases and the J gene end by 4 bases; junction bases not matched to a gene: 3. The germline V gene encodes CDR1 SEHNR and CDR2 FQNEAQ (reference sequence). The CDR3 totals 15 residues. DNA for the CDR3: TGTGCCAGCAGCTTGACAGCGGGAGGGTACAATGAGCAGTTCTTC. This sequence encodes CASSLTAGGYNEQFF.

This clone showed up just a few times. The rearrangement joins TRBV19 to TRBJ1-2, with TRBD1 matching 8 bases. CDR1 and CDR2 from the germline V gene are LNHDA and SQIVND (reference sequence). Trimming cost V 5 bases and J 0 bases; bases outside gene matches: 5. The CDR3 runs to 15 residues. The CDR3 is CASSFRTGPNYGYTF. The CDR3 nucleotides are TGTGCCAGTAGTTTTCGGACAGGGCCTAACTATGGCTACACCTTC.

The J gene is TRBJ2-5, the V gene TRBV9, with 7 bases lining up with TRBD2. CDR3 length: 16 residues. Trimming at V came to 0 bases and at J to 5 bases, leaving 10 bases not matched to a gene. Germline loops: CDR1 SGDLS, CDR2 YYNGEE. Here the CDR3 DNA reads TGTGCCAGCAGCGTAGCTGGTCGAGCCGGGGGGGAGACCCAGTACTTC. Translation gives CASSVAGRAGGETQYF.

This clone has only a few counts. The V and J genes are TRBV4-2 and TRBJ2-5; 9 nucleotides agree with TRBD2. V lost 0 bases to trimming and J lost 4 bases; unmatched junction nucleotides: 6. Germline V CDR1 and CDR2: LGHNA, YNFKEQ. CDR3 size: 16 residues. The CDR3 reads CASSQDSAAGGETQYF. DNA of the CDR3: TGTGCCAGCAGCCAAGATAGCGCAGCGGGGGGAGAGACCCAGTACTTC.

The CDR3 loop reads CASKRQQTGELFF. DNA of the CDR3: TGTGCCAGCAAGAGGCAGCAGACCGGGGAGCTGTTTTTT. This chain uses TRBV7-8 with TRBJ2-2; no clear D. Germline lookup yields CDR1 SGHVS and CDR2 FQNEAQ. This CDR3 is built from 13 residues. V lost 7 bases, J lost 5 bases, and 11 bases lay in between.

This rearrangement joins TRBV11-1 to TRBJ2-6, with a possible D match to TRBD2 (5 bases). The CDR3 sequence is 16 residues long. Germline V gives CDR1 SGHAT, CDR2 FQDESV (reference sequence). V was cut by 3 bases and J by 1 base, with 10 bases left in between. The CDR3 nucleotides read TGTGCCAGCAGCTTTCGGTCGGGGTCTGGGGCCAACGTCCTGACTTTC. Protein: CASSFRSGSGANVLTF.

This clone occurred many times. CDR3 residues: CASSEGAPETQYF. The CDR3 DNA reads TGCGCCAGCAGCGAGGGGGCCCCAGAGACCCAGTACTTC. The V and J genes are TRBV5-1 and TRBJ2-5, with 7 positions matching TRBD1. The germline V gene has CDR1 SGHRS and CDR2 YFSETQ. V dropped 4 bases and J dropped 4; count of bases not matched to a gene: 4. The CDR3 is 13 residues long.

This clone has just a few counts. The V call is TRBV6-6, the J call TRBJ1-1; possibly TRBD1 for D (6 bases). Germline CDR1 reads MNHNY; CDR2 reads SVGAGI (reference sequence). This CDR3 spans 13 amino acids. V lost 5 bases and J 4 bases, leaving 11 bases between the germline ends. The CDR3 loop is CASSTRGGTEAFF. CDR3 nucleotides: TGTGCCAGCAGTACAAGGGGGGGCACTGAAGCTTTCTTT.

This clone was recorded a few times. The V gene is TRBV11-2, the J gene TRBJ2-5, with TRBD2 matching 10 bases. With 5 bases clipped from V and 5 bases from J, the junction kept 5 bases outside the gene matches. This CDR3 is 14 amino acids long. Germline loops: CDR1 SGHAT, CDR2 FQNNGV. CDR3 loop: CASSKRGGKETQYF. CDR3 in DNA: TGTGCCAGCAGCAAGCGGGGGGGAAAGGAGACCCAGTACTTC. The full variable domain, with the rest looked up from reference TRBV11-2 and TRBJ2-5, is EAGVAQSPRYKIIEKRQSVAFWCNPISGHATLYWYQQILGQGPKLLIQFQNNGVVDDSQLPKDRFSAERLKGVDSTLKIQPAKLEDSAVYLCASSKRGGKETQYFGPGTRLLVL.

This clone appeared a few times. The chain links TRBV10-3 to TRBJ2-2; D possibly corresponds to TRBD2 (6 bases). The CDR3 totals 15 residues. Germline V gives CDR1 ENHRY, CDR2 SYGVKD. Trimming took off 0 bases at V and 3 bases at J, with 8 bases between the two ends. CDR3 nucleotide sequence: TGTGCCATCAGTGAGTCGGGGGGAGACACCGGGGAGCTGTTTTTT. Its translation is CAISESGGDTGELFF.

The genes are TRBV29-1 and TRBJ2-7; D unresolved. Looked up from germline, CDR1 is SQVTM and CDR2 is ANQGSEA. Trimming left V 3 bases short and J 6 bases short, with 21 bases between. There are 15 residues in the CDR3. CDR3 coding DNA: TGCAGCGTTGAGGTTTTTACCGGATCTAGAACCGAGCAGTACTTC. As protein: CSVEVFTGSRTEQYF.

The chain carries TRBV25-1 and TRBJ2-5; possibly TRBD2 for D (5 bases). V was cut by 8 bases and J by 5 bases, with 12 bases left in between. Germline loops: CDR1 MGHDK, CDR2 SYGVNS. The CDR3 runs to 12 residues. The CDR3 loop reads CASSERGETQYF. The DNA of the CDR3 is TGTGCCAGCTCGGAGAGAGGGGAGACCCAGTACTTC.

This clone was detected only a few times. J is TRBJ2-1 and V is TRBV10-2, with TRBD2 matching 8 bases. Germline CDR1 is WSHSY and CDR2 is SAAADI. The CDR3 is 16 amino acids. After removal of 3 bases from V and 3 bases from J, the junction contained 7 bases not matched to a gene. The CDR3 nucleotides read TGCGCCAGCAGTGATGGGAGAAGCGGGAGCTACAATGAGCAGTTCTTC. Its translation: CASSDGRSGSYNEQFF.

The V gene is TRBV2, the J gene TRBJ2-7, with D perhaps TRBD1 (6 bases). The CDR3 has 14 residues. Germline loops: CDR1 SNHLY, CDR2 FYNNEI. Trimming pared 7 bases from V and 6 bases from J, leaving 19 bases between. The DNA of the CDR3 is TGTGCCAGCAAAAAACAGGGCCCTAATCCCGAGCAGTACTTC. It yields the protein CASKKQGPNPEQYF.

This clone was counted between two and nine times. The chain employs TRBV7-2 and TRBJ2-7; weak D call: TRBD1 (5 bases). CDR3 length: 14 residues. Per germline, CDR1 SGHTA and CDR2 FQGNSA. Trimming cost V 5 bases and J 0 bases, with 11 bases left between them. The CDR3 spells CASSPRAVSYEQYF. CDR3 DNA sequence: TGTGCCAGCAGCCCCAGGGCAGTCTCCTACGAGCAGTACTTC.

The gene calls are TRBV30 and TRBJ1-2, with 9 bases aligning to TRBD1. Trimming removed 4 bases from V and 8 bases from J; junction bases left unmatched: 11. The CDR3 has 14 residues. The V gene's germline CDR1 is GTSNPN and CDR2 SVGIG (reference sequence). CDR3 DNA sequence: TGTGCCTGGAACAGGGGGCCGTCTACTAACGGCTACACCTTC. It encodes CAWNRGPSTNGYTF.

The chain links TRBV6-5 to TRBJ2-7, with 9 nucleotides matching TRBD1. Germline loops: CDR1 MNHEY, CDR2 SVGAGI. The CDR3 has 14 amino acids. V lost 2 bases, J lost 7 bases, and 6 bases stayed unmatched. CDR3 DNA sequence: TGTGCCAGCAGTTACGCGCACGGGACAGGGGAGCAGTACTTC. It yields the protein CASSYAHGTGEQYF.